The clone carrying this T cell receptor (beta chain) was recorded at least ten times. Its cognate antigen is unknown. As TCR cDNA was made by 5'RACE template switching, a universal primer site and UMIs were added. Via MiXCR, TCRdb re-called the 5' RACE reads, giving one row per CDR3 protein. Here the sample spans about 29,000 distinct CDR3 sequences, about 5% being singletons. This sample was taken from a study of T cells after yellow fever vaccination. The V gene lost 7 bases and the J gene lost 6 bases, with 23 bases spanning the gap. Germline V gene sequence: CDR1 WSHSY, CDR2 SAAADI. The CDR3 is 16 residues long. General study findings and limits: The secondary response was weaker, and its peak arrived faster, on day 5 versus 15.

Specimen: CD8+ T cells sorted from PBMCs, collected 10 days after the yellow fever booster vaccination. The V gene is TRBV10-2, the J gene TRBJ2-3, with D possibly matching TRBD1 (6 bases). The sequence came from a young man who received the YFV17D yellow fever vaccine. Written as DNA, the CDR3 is TGCGCCAGCACCTTTGAGGGGACACCCTCGGGGGATACGCAGTATTTT. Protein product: CASTFEGTPSGDTQYF.